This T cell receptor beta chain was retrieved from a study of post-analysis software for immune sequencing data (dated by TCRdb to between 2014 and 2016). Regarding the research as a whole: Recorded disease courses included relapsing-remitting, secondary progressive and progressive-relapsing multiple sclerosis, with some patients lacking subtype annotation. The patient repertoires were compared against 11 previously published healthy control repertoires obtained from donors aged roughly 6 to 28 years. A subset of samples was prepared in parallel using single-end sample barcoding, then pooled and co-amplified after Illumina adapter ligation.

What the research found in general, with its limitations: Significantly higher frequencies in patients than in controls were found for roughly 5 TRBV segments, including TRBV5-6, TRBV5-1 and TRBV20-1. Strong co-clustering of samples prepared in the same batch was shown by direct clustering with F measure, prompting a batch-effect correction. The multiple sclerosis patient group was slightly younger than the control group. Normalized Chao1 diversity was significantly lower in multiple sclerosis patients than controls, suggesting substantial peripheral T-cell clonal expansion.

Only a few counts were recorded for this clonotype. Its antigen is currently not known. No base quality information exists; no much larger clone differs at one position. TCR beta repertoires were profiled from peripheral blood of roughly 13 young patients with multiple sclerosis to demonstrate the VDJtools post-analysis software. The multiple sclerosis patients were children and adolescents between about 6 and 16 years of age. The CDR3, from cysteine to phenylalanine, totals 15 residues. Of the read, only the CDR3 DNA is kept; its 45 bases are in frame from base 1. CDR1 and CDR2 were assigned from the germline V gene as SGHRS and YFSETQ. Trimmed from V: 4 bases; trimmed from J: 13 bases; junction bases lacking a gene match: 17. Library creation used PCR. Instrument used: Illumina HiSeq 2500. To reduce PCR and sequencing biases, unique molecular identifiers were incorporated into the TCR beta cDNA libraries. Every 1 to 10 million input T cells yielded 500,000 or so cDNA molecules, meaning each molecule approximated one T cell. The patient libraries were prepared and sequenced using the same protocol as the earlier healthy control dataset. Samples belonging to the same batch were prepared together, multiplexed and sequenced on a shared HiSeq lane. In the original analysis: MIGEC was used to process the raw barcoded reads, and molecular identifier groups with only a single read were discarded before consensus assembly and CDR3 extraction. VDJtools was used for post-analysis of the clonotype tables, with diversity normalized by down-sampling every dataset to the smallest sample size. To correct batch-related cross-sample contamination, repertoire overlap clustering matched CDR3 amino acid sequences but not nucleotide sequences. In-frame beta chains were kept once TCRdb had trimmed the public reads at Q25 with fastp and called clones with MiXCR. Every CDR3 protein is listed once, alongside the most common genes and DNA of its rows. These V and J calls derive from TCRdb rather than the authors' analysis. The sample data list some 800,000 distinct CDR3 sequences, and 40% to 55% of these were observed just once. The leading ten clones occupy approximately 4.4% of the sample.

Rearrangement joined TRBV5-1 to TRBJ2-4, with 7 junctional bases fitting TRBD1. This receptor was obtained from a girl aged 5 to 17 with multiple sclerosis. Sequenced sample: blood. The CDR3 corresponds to CASSPSRDSGKEQYF. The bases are TGCGCCAGCAGCCCGAGCCGGGACAGTGGTAAAGAGCAGTACTTC.